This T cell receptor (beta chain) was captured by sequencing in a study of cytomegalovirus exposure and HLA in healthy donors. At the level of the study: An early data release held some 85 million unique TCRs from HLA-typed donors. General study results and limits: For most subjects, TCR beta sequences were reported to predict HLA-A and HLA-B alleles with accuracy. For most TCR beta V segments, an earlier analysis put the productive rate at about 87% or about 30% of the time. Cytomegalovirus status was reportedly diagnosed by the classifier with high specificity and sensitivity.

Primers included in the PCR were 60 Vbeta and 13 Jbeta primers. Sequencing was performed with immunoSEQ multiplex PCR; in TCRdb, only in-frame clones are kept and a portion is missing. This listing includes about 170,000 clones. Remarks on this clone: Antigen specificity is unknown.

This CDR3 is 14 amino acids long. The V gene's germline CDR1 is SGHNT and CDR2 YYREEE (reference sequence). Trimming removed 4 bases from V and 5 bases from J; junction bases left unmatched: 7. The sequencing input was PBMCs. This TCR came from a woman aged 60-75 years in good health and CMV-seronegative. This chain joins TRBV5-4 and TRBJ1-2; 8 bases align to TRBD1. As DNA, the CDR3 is TGTGCCAGCAGCGTAAGACAGGGGTGGTATGGCTACACCTTC. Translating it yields CASSVRQGWYGYTF.